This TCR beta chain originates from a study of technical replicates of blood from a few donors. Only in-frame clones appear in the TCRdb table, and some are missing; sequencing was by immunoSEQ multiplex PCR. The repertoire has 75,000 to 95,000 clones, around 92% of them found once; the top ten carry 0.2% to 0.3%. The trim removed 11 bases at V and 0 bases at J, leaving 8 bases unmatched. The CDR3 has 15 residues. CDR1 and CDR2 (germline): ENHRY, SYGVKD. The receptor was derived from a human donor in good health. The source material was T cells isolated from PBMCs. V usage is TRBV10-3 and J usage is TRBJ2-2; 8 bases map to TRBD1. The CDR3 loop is CASRDRTANTGELFF. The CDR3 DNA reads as TGTGCCTCCCGGGACAGGACCGCGAACACCGGGGAGCTGTTTTTT.